Listed below are T cell receptor beta chains from one sample, sequenced in a study of T cells in Graves' hyperthyroidism and ophthalmopathy. Using its own MiXCR run on the multiplex PCR reads, TCRdb lists one record per CDR3 protein. Of roughly 600,000 distinct CDR3 sequences listed, roughly 15% are singletons. The sequenced sample consisted of blood. The receptors here all came from a woman between 50 and 59 years old with Graves' ophthalmopathy. Each CDR3 is given with its conserved first and last residue. The D gene is left open where the match is weak. Rows may omit the clone size; those that give it use once, few, many or a size class.

v_gene,j_gene,abundance,d_gene,CDR3nt,CDR3aa
TRBV30,TRBJ2-7,few,TRBD1,TGTGCCTGGAGTGGCCAGGGGGCGCGGGAGCAGTACTTC,CAWSGQGAREQYF
TRBV2,TRBJ1-3,.,.,TGTGCCAGTGGGGCAGAGCACTCCTCTGGAAACACCATATATTTT,CASGAEHSSGNTIYF
TRBV3-1,TRBJ2-3,many,.,TGTGCCAGCAGCCAAGATCTTAGGCGGGGAGGTTCGCAGTATTTT,CASSQDLRRGGSQYF
TRBV20-1,TRBJ2-7,.,.,TGCAGTGCTAGAGATCCCCGTACCAGCTCCTACGAGCAGTACTTC,CSARDPRTSSYEQYF
TRBV7-2,TRBJ1-1,many,.,TGTGCCAGCAGGACCACAAGGAACACTGAAGCTTTCTTT,CASRTTRNTEAFF
TRBV20-1,TRBJ1-2,.,TRBD1,TGCAGTGCTAGAGATCGCAGGACAGGTACGAACTATGGCTACACCTTC,CSARDRRTGTNYGYTF
TRBV19,TRBJ2-1,.,.,TGTGCCAGTAGTATTTTTTCGACGGTTACGAGCTCCTACAATGAGCAGTTCTTC,CASSIFSTVTSSYNEQFF
TRBV12-3/TRBV12-4,TRBJ2-2,few,.,TGTGCCAGCAGTTCCCTTAGATCCGGGGAGCTGTTTTTT,CASSSLRSGELFF
TRBV6-1,TRBJ2-7,few,TRBD2,TGTGCCAGCAGTGAGGAAGCGGGAGGGTCCTACGAGCAGTACTTC,CASSEEAGGSYEQYF
TRBV7-2,TRBJ2-1,many,.,TGTGCCAGCAGCCTAGGCCTGAACTCCTACAATGAGCAGTTCTTC,CASSLGLNSYNEQFF
TRBV9,TRBJ2-2,.,TRBD1,TGTGCCAGCAGCAGACTACAGGGGACCGGGGAGCTGTTTTTT,CASSRLQGTGELFF
TRBV6-1,TRBJ2-1,many,TRBD1,TGTGCCAGCAGTGATGGACACACGGGACAGCAAAACAATGAGCAGTTCTTC,CASSDGHTGQQNNEQFF
TRBV18,TRBJ2-3,.,.,TGTGCCAGCTCACCTGCGTCTCCAGATACGCAGTATTTT,CASSPASPDTQYF
TRBV3-1,TRBJ2-7,many,TRBD2,TGTGCCAGCAGTCTGCGGGAGGGAGGTGTCTACGAGCAGTACTTC,CASSLREGGVYEQYF
TRBV6-1,TRBJ2-5,many,TRBD2,TGTGCCAGCGGCCCCGGGGGGGGCGCGGGGGAGACCCAGTACTTC,CASGPGGGAGETQYF
TRBV7-6,TRBJ2-3,.,.,TGTGCCAGCAGCTTAAGGGCCCCAACGTTAGGCACAGATACGCAGTATTTT,CASSLRAPTLGTDTQYF
TRBV6-1,TRBJ1-4,many,.,TGTGCCAGCAGTGAAAGACCACCTGAATCTAATGAAAAACTGTTTTTT,CASSERPPESNEKLFF
TRBV6-1,TRBJ1-1,many,.,TGTGCCAGCAGTTCCTTAACGGGGGGCAATGCTGAAGCTTTCTTT,CASSSLTGGNAEAFF
TRBV6-1,TRBJ2-1,.,TRBD2,TGTGCCAGCAGTGAGGTAGCGGGAGCTGGGCTCTACAATGAGCAGTTCTTC,CASSEVAGAGLYNEQFF
TRBV7-9,TRBJ1-2,.,.,TGTGCCAGCAGCTCGACAGAAGCCTATGGCTACACCTTC,CASSSTEAYGYTF
TRBV6-1,TRBJ2-3,.,TRBD2,TGTGCCAGCAGTGACGATAGCGGGCCCACAGATACGCAGTATTTT,CASSDDSGPTDTQYF
TRBV5-1,TRBJ2-2,few,.,TGCGCCAGCGGGGATCTAAGGAACGCGAACACCGGGGAGCCGTTTTTT,CASGDLRNANTGEPFF
TRBV3-1,TRBJ2-1,.,.,TGTGCCAGCAGCCAGACGGGAGACTGCAATGAGCAGTTCTTC,CASSQTGDCNEQFF
TRBV19,TRBJ2-7,few,TRBD1,TGTGCCAGTAGCCCGGGACAGGGAGAGGACGAGCAGTACTTC,CASSPGQGEDEQYF
TRBV10-3,TRBJ1-2,.,TRBD1,TGTGCCATCAGTGAGGGGACAGGGGACTATGGCTACACCTTC,CAISEGTGDYGYTF
TRBV28,TRBJ1-2,many,TRBD1,TGTGCCAGCAGTACCCGGACAGGGCTCTACTATGGCTACACCTTC,CASSTRTGLYYGYTF
TRBV5-1,TRBJ2-5,many,TRBD2,TGCGCCAGCAGCTCCTCAGCGGGAGTTCAAGAGACCCAGTACTTC,CASSSSAGVQETQYF
TRBV7-6,TRBJ1-2,few,.,TGTGCCAGCAGCTTAAGGGGCGCTGGACAGCTTGCGTCTAATGGCTACACCTTC,CASSLRGAGQLASNGYTF
TRBV9,TRBJ2-3,few,TRBD2,TGTGCCAGCAGCACCGGGACTAATCCAGATACGCAGTATTTT,CASSTGTNPDTQYF
TRBV9,TRBJ2-3,.,.,TGTGCCAGCAGCGTAGTAGGTCAGCGCACAGATACGCAGTATTTT,CASSVVGQRTDTQYF
TRBV6-5,TRBJ2-3,many,.,TGTGCCAGCAGTTACCGTAGGGGCACAGATACGCAGTATTTT,CASSYRRGTDTQYF
TRBV18,TRBJ2-3,many,TRBD2,TGTGCCAGCTCACCACGCGCGGGAGTGCAGGGAGATACGCAGTATTTT,CASSPRAGVQGDTQYF
TRBV29-1,TRBJ2-1,.,.,TGCAGCGTTGACAGGGAACTCTCCTACAATGAGCAGTTCTTC,CSVDRELSYNEQFF
TRBV12-3/TRBV12-4,TRBJ2-7,many,TRBD2,TGTGCCAGCAGTCCCATGGCTAGCGGCTACGAGCAGTACTTC,CASSPMASGYEQYF
TRBV13,TRBJ2-7,many,.,TGTGCCAGCAGTCCGGGACGGAAAAACTACGAGCAGTACTTC,CASSPGRKNYEQYF
TRBV7-3,TRBJ2-1,many,.,TGTGCCAGCAGCTTATTATTACCGGGTGACAATGAGCAGTTCTTC,CASSLLLPGDNEQFF
TRBV20-1,TRBJ1-5,few,.,TGCAGTGCTAGGATTCCGGGGCGGGATAATCAGCCCCAGCATTTT,CSARIPGRDNQPQHF
TRBV12-3/TRBV12-4,TRBJ1-4,few,.,TGTGCCAGCAGGCCCGGCCTATGGGCGTCTGAAAAACTGTTTTTT,CASRPGLWASEKLFF
TRBV4-3,TRBJ1-2,.,.,TGCGCCAGCGGCCAACCAGAAGTCAACTATGGCTACACCTTC,CASGQPEVNYGYTF
TRBV20-1,TRBJ1-5,many,TRBD1,TGCAGTGCTCAAGGGGGCGCGGGAATTCAGCCCCAGCATTTT,CSAQGGAGIQPQHF